A selection of T cell receptor beta chains follows, all from one sample in a study of Siglec-9 on CD8 T cells in melanoma. The protocol was immunoSEQ multiplex PCR, while the TCRdb copy is restricted to in-frame clones and leaves out a portion. Of 25,000 to 30,000 clones in the sample, 80% were seen once. Sequencing input: Siglec-9- CD8+ T cells sorted from blood. The receptors were sampled from a human donor in good health. Each CDR3 is given with its conserved first and last residue. The D gene is left open where the match is weak. Size tells how often a clone was seen (once, few, many) or the class of an expanded clone, and some rows leave it out.

V: TRBV21-1; D: .; J: TRBJ1-5; size: .; CDR3: CASSSEVGLSSNQPQHF; DNA: TGTGCCAGCAGCAGCGAAGTAGGGTTAAGTAGCAATCAGCCCCAGCATTTT
V: TRBV4-1; D: TRBD2; J: TRBJ2-5; size: .; CDR3: CASSQMTSGQETQYF; DNA: TGCGCCAGCAGCCAAATGACTAGCGGACAAGAGACCCAGTACTTC
V: TRBV7-9; D: TRBD2; J: TRBJ2-1; size: .; CDR3: CASRNGLAGIEQFF; DNA: TGTGCCAGCAGAAACGGACTAGCGGGAATTGAGCAGTTCTTC
V: TRBV7-8; D: TRBD1; J: TRBJ1-1; size: .; CDR3: CASSLGQVLWENTEAFF; DNA: TGTGCCAGCAGCCTCGGACAGGTTCTATGGGAGAACACTGAAGCTTTCTTT
V: TRBV20-1; D: .; J: TRBJ1-2; size: .; CDR3: CSARGLGYTF; DNA: TGCAGTGCTAGAGGCCTGGGCTACACCTTC
V: TRBV28; D: .; J: TRBJ1-1; size: .; CDR3: CASSYTGMNTEAFF; DNA: TGTGCCAGCAGCTATACAGGGATGAACACTGAAGCTTTCTTT
V: TRBV10-2; D: .; J: TRBJ1-1; size: .; CDR3: CASSALSDMNTEAFF; DNA: TGCGCCAGCAGTGCATTGAGCGACATGAACACTGAAGCTTTCTTT
V: TRBV27; D: .; J: TRBJ1-2; size: .; CDR3: CASSRDTDRGYTF; DNA: TGTGCCAGCAGTAGGGACACCGACCGGGGCTACACCTTC
V: TRBV5-5; D: .; J: TRBJ1-5; size: .; CDR3: CASSPGNSNQPQHF; DNA: TGTGCCAGCAGCCCGGGGAATAGCAATCAGCCCCAGCATTTT
V: TRBV9; D: TRBD2; J: TRBJ2-7; size: .; CDR3: CASSVSGGSFYEQYF; DNA: TGTGCCAGCAGCGTTAGCGGGGGGTCCTTCTACGAGCAGTACTTC
V: TRBV7-8; D: TRBD2; J: TRBJ2-3; size: .; CDR3: CASSLPGLAGGRVRTDTQYF; DNA: TGTGCCAGCAGCTTACCGGGACTAGCGGGAGGGCGGGTTCGCACAGATACGCAGTATTTT
V: TRBV14; D: .; J: TRBJ1-1; size: once; CDR3: CASSRDSLEAFF; DNA: TGTGCCAGCAGCCGAGATTCTCTTGAAGCTTTCTTT
V: TRBV7-9; D: TRBD2; J: TRBJ2-7; size: .; CDR3: CASSPPGGVGYEQYF; DNA: TGTGCCAGCAGCCCCCCGGGGGGGGTCGGATACGAGCAGTACTTC
V: TRBV29-1; D: TRBD1; J: TRBJ1-1; size: .; CDR3: CSVVPGQGAVDTEAFF; DNA: TGCAGCGTTGTCCCGGGACAGGGGGCCGTGGACACTGAAGCTTTCTTT
V: TRBV29-1; D: .; J: TRBJ2-7; size: .; CDR3: CSVGLISSHYDSYEQYF; DNA: TGCAGCGTTGGGTTGATTAGCTCACACTACGACTCCTACGAGCAGTACTTC
V: TRBV19; D: TRBD2; J: TRBJ2-2; size: .; CDR3: CASSPGTSGASNTGELFF; DNA: TGTGCCAGTAGTCCAGGGACTAGCGGGGCATCGAACACCGGGGAGCTGTTTTTT
V: TRBV10-1; D: .; J: TRBJ2-3; size: .; CDR3: CATSSEVGDTQYF; DNA: TGCGCCACTTCATCGGAGGTGGGAGATACGCAGTATTTT
V: TRBV2; D: TRBD2; J: TRBJ2-4; size: .; CDR3: CASSTSGSSGNIQYF; DNA: TGTGCCAGCAGTACTAGCGGGAGTTCGGGGAACATTCAGTACTTC
V: TRBV28; D: .; J: TRBJ2-1; size: .; CDR3: CASSTNRDEQFF; DNA: TGTGCCAGCAGCACAAACAGGGATGAGCAGTTCTTC
V: TRBV6-1; D: .; J: TRBJ2-5; size: few; CDR3: CASSLTGRRETQYF; DNA: TGTGCCAGCAGCCTAACGGGACGCCGAGAGACCCAGTACTTC
V: TRBV5-4; D: .; J: TRBJ1-1; size: few; CDR3: CASSLTANTEAFF; DNA: TGTGCCAGCAGCTTGACAGCGAACACTGAAGCTTTCTTT
V: TRBV19; D: .; J: TRBJ1-1; size: few; CDR3: CASSMDQGVNTEAFF; DNA: TGTGCCAGTAGTATGGACCAGGGCGTGAACACTGAAGCTTTCTTT
V: TRBV19; D: .; J: TRBJ1-2; size: .; CDR3: CASSILITHYGYTF; DNA: TGTGCCAGTAGTATCCTCATCACCCATTATGGCTACACCTTC
V: TRBV27; D: TRBD1; J: TRBJ1-1; size: .; CDR3: CASSFRDRPLTEAFF; DNA: TGTGCCAGCAGTTTCCGGGACAGGCCTCTCACTGAAGCTTTCTTT
V: TRBV9; D: TRBD2; J: TRBJ2-1; size: .; CDR3: CASNELALSSYNEQFF; DNA: TGTGCCAGCAACGAACTAGCGCTCAGCTCCTACAATGAGCAGTTCTTC
V: TRBV5-4; D: TRBD1; J: TRBJ2-3; size: .; CDR3: CASSVSGTGDDTQYF; DNA: TGTGCCAGCAGCGTTTCCGGGACAGGGGACGATACGCAGTATTTT
V: TRBV2; D: TRBD2; J: TRBJ2-5; size: .; CDR3: CASSAGTSASSDQYF; DNA: TGTGCCAGCAGTGCCGGGACTAGCGCATCCTCGGACCAGTACTTC
V: TRBV10-1; D: .; J: TRBJ1-1; size: few; CDR3: CASSGISGVEAFF; DNA: TGCGCCAGCAGTGGTATTTCAGGAGTTGAAGCTTTCTTT
V: TRBV27; D: TRBD1; J: TRBJ1-2; size: .; CDR3: CASSNTPGQGRDYGYTF; DNA: TGTGCCAGCAGTAACACCCCTGGACAGGGTAGGGACTATGGCTACACCTTC
V: TRBV5-5; D: .; J: TRBJ2-7; size: .; CDR3: CASSLGGGRNSYEQYF; DNA: TGTGCCAGCAGCTTGGGTGGTGGTAGAAACTCCTACGAGCAGTACTTC
V: TRBV28; D: .; J: TRBJ1-1; size: .; CDR3: CVSKGHPNTEAFF; DNA: TGTGTCAGTAAGGGACATCCGAACACTGAAGCTTTCTTT
V: TRBV13; D: .; J: TRBJ1-1; size: .; CDR3: CASSPQFGGTEAFF; DNA: TGTGCCAGCAGCCCCCAGTTCGGGGGGACTGAAGCTTTCTTT
V: TRBV13; D: .; J: TRBJ2-2; size: .; CDR3: CASTPSPNTGELFF; DNA: TGTGCCAGCACCCCGAGTCCCAACACCGGGGAGCTGTTTTTT
V: TRBV5-1; D: .; J: TRBJ1-2; size: .; CDR3: CASSLVRQDGYTF; DNA: TGCGCCAGCAGCTTAGTTCGGCAGGATGGCTACACCTTC
V: TRBV28; D: .; J: TRBJ1-1; size: .; CDR3: CASSFVAMNTEAFF; DNA: TGTGCCAGCAGTTTCGTGGCTATGAACACTGAAGCTTTCTTT
V: TRBV19; D: .; J: TRBJ1-5; size: .; CDR3: CASSVGNQPQHF; DNA: TGTGCCAGTAGTGTTGGCAATCAGCCCCAGCATTTT
V: TRBV6-6; D: TRBD2; J: TRBJ2-5; size: .; CDR3: CASRDGLAGEETQYF; DNA: TGTGCCAGCAGGGACGGCCTAGCGGGGGAAGAGACCCAGTACTTC
V: TRBV9; D: .; J: TRBJ1-1; size: few; CDR3: CASSVGAGSNTEAFF; DNA: TGTGCCAGCAGCGTAGGGGCGGGGTCGAACACTGAAGCTTTCTTT
V: TRBV19; D: .; J: TRBJ2-2; size: .; CDR3: CATLTVTGELFF; DNA: TGTGCCACCCTCACGGTCACCGGGGAGCTGTTTTTT
V: TRBV9; D: .; J: TRBJ1-4; size: once; CDR3: CASSAGDRLNNEKLFF; DNA: TGTGCCAGCAGCGCCGGAGACAGGCTAAATAATGAAAAACTGTTTTTT
V: TRBV27; D: .; J: TRBJ2-1; size: .; CDR3: CASSLDGPYNEQFF; DNA: TGTGCCAGCAGTCTGGACGGACCCTACAATGAGCAGTTCTTC
V: TRBV27; D: TRBD1; J: TRBJ2-7; size: few; CDR3: CASSLFPGQVMDEQYF; DNA: TGTGCCAGCAGTTTATTCCCGGGACAGGTCATGGATGAGCAGTACTTC
V: TRBV12-5; D: .; J: TRBJ2-5; size: .; CDR3: CASGATGSQETQYF; DNA: TGTGCTAGTGGTGCGACAGGTTCCCAAGAGACCCAGTACTTC
V: TRBV5-1; D: TRBD2; J: TRBJ2-1; size: .; CDR3: CASSLDGSGMLSSYNEQFF; DNA: TGCGCCAGCAGCTTGGACGGTAGCGGGATGCTGAGCTCCTACAATGAGCAGTTCTTC
V: TRBV27; D: TRBD1; J: TRBJ1-2; size: .; CDR3: CASGTGRYGYTF; DNA: TGTGCCAGTGGGACAGGTCGCTATGGCTACACCTTC
V: TRBV27; D: .; J: TRBJ2-1; size: .; CDR3: CASSMKGNYNEQFF; DNA: TGTGCCAGCAGTATGAAGGGGAACTACAATGAGCAGTTCTTC
V: TRBV7-9; D: .; J: TRBJ2-2; size: few; CDR3: CASSLGRSTNTGELFF; DNA: TGTGCCAGCAGCTTAGGGCGGAGTACGAACACCGGGGAGCTGTTTTTT
V: TRBV4-1; D: .; J: TRBJ1-1; size: few; CDR3: CASSNVQGLNTEAFF; DNA: TGCGCCAGCAGTAACGTCCAGGGATTGAACACTGAAGCTTTCTTT
V: TRBV9; D: .; J: TRBJ1-5; size: .; CDR3: CASSVGGGGPQHF; DNA: TGTGCCAGCAGCGTAGGAGGAGGAGGGCCCCAGCATTTT
V: TRBV6-6; D: .; J: TRBJ2-2; size: few; CDR3: CATHTGELFF; DNA: TGTGCCACCCACACCGGGGAGCTGTTTTTT
V: TRBV29-1; D: .; J: TRBJ1-5; size: .; CDR3: CSAGGTDSNQPQHF; DNA: TGCAGCGCAGGAGGGACCGATAGCAATCAGCCCCAGCATTTT
V: TRBV11-2; D: .; J: TRBJ2-2; size: few; CDR3: CASSLVGELFF; DNA: TGTGCCAGCAGCTTGGTCGGGGAGCTGTTTTTT
V: TRBV27; D: TRBD1; J: TRBJ2-3; size: .; CDR3: CASSLSDRAADTQYF; DNA: TGTGCCAGCAGTTTATCGGACAGGGCGGCAGATACGCAGTATTTT
V: TRBV9; D: .; J: TRBJ2-1; size: .; CDR3: CASSPSGGPPYNEQFF; DNA: TGTGCCAGCAGCCCATCCGGGGGGCCACCCTACAATGAGCAGTTCTTC